Included here is one T cell receptor (beta chain) sequence, with context. The antigen remains unidentified. The data were obtained in a study of T cell repertoires in cytomegalovirus infection. Background on the study: Both recently identified HLA-C-restricted and well-studied HLA-B-restricted CMV epitopes were used in the study. Public TCR beta signatures provided an indication of both CMV infection and a matching HLA type.

Study-wide findings and caveats: HLA-C-restricted CMV clonotypes gave the most frequent clonotype in two of eight donors. Individuals carrying CMV plus the relevant HLA were identified by cumulative frequency of public TCR beta families.

TCRdb itself ran the reads through MiXCR, one entry per CDR3 protein. The sample includes around 800,000 distinct CDR3 sequences, 30% to 35% of them seen just once. The germline V gene encodes CDR1 SEHNR and CDR2 FQNEAQ (reference sequence). The trim removed 3 bases at V and 3 bases at J, leaving 10 bases unmatched. This CDR3 contains 18 residues. This TCR came from a human donor in good health (CMV status not recorded). Some clones in this sample may be carry-over from other donors' samples. Sequenced here: cultured CD8+ T cells from PBMCs, sampled from culture after CMV antigen stimulation. The chain links TRBV7-9 to TRBJ2-2; 10 positions match TRBD1. The CDR3 here is CASSFDRDRGIDTGELFF. In DNA, the CDR3 is TGTGCCAGCAGCTTTGACCGGGACAGGGGAATTGACACCGGGGAGCTGTTTTTT.